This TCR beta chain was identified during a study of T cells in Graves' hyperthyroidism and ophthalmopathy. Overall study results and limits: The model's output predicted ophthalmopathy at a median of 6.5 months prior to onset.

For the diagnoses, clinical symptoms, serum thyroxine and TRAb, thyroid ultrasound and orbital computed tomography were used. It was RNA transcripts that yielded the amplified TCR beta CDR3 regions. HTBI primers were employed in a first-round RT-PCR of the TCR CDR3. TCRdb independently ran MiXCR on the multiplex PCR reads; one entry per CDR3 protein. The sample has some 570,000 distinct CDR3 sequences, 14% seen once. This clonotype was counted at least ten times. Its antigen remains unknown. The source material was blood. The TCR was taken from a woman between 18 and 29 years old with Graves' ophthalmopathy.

Here the CDR3 reads CASSVKGAPTEAFF. The DNA for the CDR3 is TGTGCCAGCAGTGTAAAGGGGGCGCCCACTGAAGCTTTCTTT. The chain joins TRBV6-4 to TRBJ1-1; 7 bases fit TRBD1. This CDR3 comprises 14 residues. The trim removed 4 bases at V and 4 bases at J, leaving 6 bases unmatched. The germline CDR1 and CDR2 sequences are MRHNA and SNTAGT.